The sequence of this T cell receptor beta chain was determined in a study of cytomegalovirus exposure and HLA in healthy donors. Whole-study results and caveats: Association of around 17,000 TCR beta sequences with HLA alleles was found at 0.05 false discovery rate in a later analysis.

The ends lost 3 bases at V and 3 bases at J; junction bases unmatched: 8. CDR1 SGHDT and CDR2 YYEEEE come from the germline V gene. The CDR3 loop spans 15 amino acids. As concerns this clone: Its cognate antigen is unknown.

60 Vbeta and 13 Jbeta primers were used in PCR. TCRdb's table, derived via immunoSEQ multiplex PCR, lists solely in-frame clones and lacks some. The table shows fewer than 200,000 clones, with approximately 80% occurring only once. The chain links TRBV5-6 to TRBJ2-7, with TRBD1 matching 8 bases. Input material: PBMCs. The receptor was derived from a man aged 25-45 years in good health and CMV-seronegative. For the CDR3, the DNA is TGTGCCAGCAGCTGGTACCGGGACAGGTACTACGAGCAGTACTTC. Amino acids: CASSWYRDRYYEQYF.